This is a list of T cell receptor beta chains from one sample in a study of patients and donors after allogeneic stem cell transplantation. TCRdb processed the RT-PCR reads anew with MiXCR; each CDR3 protein has one entry. The data show fewer than 180,000 distinct CDR3 sequences, about 36% seen once. The sample was blood, either unsorted or a sorted T cell fraction (not recorded which). Every receptor here comes from a human donor who was either an allogeneic HSCT recipient or a stem cell or donor lymphocyte infusion donor (not recorded which). It is not recorded whose cells these are; they may come from a transplant donor. The CDR3 runs from the conserved cysteine through the conserved F or W. The order of the fields is clone size, J gene, V gene, D gene, CDR3 DNA, CDR3 protein. A D gene is named only where the DNA matches it firmly. Clone size is stated in some rows and not others, as once, few, many or a class when expanded.

few,TRBJ1-6,TRBV27,-,TGTGCCAGCAGTTCAGCCCTCCGGGAGTTGGGTTCACCCCTCCACTTT,CASSSALRELGSPLHF
few,TRBJ1-2,TRBV9,-,TGTGCCAGCAGCCCTCTCACATCGGGCGGCTACACCTTC,CASSPLTSGGYTF
-,TRBJ2-3,TRBV6-1,-,TGTGCCAGCAGTGAAAGATGGAGGGGGGTCACAGATACGCAGTATTTT,CASSERWRGVTDTQYF
-,TRBJ1-5,TRBV7-2,TRBD1,TGTGCCAGCAGCCCGGGACAGGGAAGCCTCTTCAATCAGCCCCAGCATTTT,CASSPGQGSLFNQPQHF
-,TRBJ1-2,TRBV7-9,TRBD1,TGTGCCAGCAGCTCATCAGGGGGCGGGTATGGCTACACCTTC,CASSSSGGGYGYTF
once,TRBJ2-2,TRBV11-3,TRBD1,TGTGCCAGCAGCCCCCGGGACAGGGCCATCGGGGTCGGGGAGCTGTTTTTT,CASSPRDRAIGVGELFF
few,TRBJ1-1,TRBV7-9,TRBD1,TGTGCCAGCAGCCACCCCGGGACAGGGGTAAGGCACACTGAAGCTTTCTTT,CASSHPGTGVRHTEAFF
-,TRBJ1-6,TRBV7-2,-,TGTGCCAGCAGCTTCAACCCGCGGTCCTATAATTCACCCCTCCACTTT,CASSFNPRSYNSPLHF
few,TRBJ1-2,TRBV20-1,TRBD1,TGCAGTGCTGACAGGGAAATCCTTAACTATGGCTACACCTTC,CSADREILNYGYTF
-,TRBJ1-4,TRBV2,-,TGTGCCAGCCGGTGGAAAGATGAAAAACTGTTTTTT,CASRWKDEKLFF
-,TRBJ1-2,TRBV6-6,-,TGTGCCAGCACTTACCCGCAGGGGCTTAACTATGGCTACACCTTC,CASTYPQGLNYGYTF
-,TRBJ2-3,TRBV7-2,TRBD2,TGTGCCAGCAGCTTAACGGGGAGGGTCACAGATACGCAGTATTTT,CASSLTGRVTDTQYF
many,TRBJ1-2,TRBV12-3/TRBV12-4,-,TGTGCCAGCCAAGGCAGCCCGAACTATGGCTACACCTTC,CASQGSPNYGYTF